These 26 T cell receptor beta chains originate from one sample sequenced in a study of blood T cell repertoires in COVID-19. The assay was immunoSEQ multiplex PCR, and TCRdb's table has in-frame clones only and misses some. The table records about 170,000 clones, around 82% of them present only once. Sequencing was carried out using peripheral blood. Every receptor here comes from a man in his 70s with active or convalescent COVID-19.

V is TRBV4-3 and J is TRBJ2-5; the D gene is possibly TRBD2 (5 bases). Trimming removed 1 base from V and 3 bases from J, with 9 bases in between. Germline V gene lookup returns CDR1 LGHNA and CDR2 YSLEER. The CDR3 sequence is 14 residues long. The CDR3 protein is CASSQGASKETQYF. CDR3 DNA: TGCGCCAGCAGCCAAGGGGCTAGCAAAGAGACCCAGTACTTC.

The V and J genes are TRBV11-2 and TRBJ2-5; D may be TRBD1 (5 bases). V was trimmed by 5 bases and J by 2 bases, leaving 18 bases between them. The CDR3 has 16 amino acids. Germline V CDR1 and CDR2: SGHAT, FQNNGV. The CDR3 reads CASSPSTVLQQETQYF. The CDR3 coding sequence is TGTGCCAGCAGCCCTTCGACAGTCCTCCAACAAGAGACCCAGTACTTC.

This clone occurred once. V gene TRBV12-5 combines with J gene TRBJ2-7, with D tentatively TRBD2 (5 bases). The germline gives CDR1 LGHNT, CDR2 FRNRAP. CDR3 length: 16 amino acids. The V and J ends lost 1 base and 2 bases respectively, with 15 bases between them. CDR3 in amino acids: CASGLARGSLTYEQYF. The CDR3 DNA follows: TGTGCTAGTGGTTTGGCCCGAGGGTCGTTGACCTACGAGCAGTACTTC.

The chain employs TRBV7-6 and TRBJ1-3, with 8 bases matching TRBD1. Germline trimming cut 0 bases from V and 4 bases from J; bases unmatched to any gene: 2. This CDR3 is 15 amino acids long. CDR1 SGHVS and CDR2 FNYEAQ come from the germline V gene. CDR3 amino acids: CASSLATGGGNTIYF. The CDR3 DNA reads TGTGCCAGCAGCTTAGCCACAGGGGGAGGAAACACCATATATTTT.

CDR3 sequence reads: CASSLRAGLGTEAFF. The CDR3 DNA sequence: TGTGCCAGCAGTTTACGGGCAGGGTTGGGAACTGAAGCTTTCTTT. The chain recombines TRBV27 with TRBJ1-1; TRBD1 might be the D (5 bases). The CDR3 consists of 15 residues. Germline CDR1 MNHEY, CDR2 SMNVEV (reference sequence). The V gene lost 2 bases and the J gene lost 5 bases, with 15 bases spanning the gap.

The chain combines TRBV5-1 with TRBJ2-5, with 7 bases identical to TRBD1. This CDR3 comprises 14 residues. The germline V gene encodes CDR1 SGHRS and CDR2 YFSETQ. With 4 bases clipped from V and 5 bases from J, the junction kept 8 bases outside the gene matches. The CDR3 spells CASSPRTGTETQYF. Here the CDR3 DNA reads TGCGCCAGCAGCCCCCGGACAGGAACGGAGACCCAGTACTTC.

The chain couples TRBV18 to TRBJ1-4; tentatively, D is TRBD1 (5 bases). The CDR3 contains 15 residues. V shed 2 bases and J shed 2 bases, with 9 bases lying between them. CDR1 and CDR2 (germline): KGHSH, LQKENI. The CDR3 nucleotides are TGTGCCAGCTCACCAGGAACAGGCACTAATGAAAAACTGTTTTTT. Translating gives CASSPGTGTNEKLFF.

The CDR3 spells CASSDTGQGSRQYF. The CDR3 DNA is TGTGCCAGCAGCGACACGGGACAGGGGTCTCGGCAGTACTTC. The genes are TRBV6-5 and TRBJ2-7, with 10 bases fitting TRBD1. The CDR3 is 14 amino acids. Germline CDR1 is MNHEY and CDR2 is SVGAGI. V trimming: 6 bases; J trimming: 9 bases; junction bases outside the gene matches: 11.

CDR3 DNA sequence: TGTGCCACCAGTGATTTAGTCAGGGGGCCAGATACGCAGTATTTT. It is translated as CATSDLVRGPDTQYF. The V gene is TRBV24-1, the J gene TRBJ2-3; TRBD1 matches at 8 bases. CDR1 and CDR2 (germline): KGHDR, SFDVKD. After removal of 1 base from V and 4 bases from J, the junction contained 3 bases not matched to a gene. The CDR3 is 15 amino acids.

This clone was counted once. This chain links TRBV29-1 with TRBJ2-1, with 9 bases fitting TRBD2. Germline V gene data show CDR1 as SQVTM and CDR2 as ANQGSEA. J gave up 5 bases and V 1 base, and 3 bases lay outside the gene matches. CDR3 length: 14 amino acids. CDR3 sequence reads: CSVEGTSVNNEQFF. CDR3 sequence (DNA): TGCAGCGTTGAAGGGACTAGCGTGAACAATGAGCAGTTCTTC.

V is TRBV18 and J is TRBJ2-7, with 7 bases that match TRBD2. The CDR3 extends over 13 amino acids. The V gene's germline CDR1 is KGHSH and CDR2 LQKENI. The J segment lost 7 bases and the V segment lost 2 bases, leaving 5 bases of the junction unmatched. The CDR3 DNA reads TGTGCCAGCTCACCAGTGGCGGGAGAAGAGCAGTACTTC. Translation gives CASSPVAGEEQYF.

V usage is TRBV28 and J usage is TRBJ1-2; TRBD1 is a possible D gene (6 bases). The CDR3 has 12 residues. The germline V gene has CDR1 MDHEN and CDR2 SYDVKM. The V end was cut by 3 bases, the J end by 12 bases, with 14 bases between. In nucleotides, the CDR3 is TGTGCCAGCAGTTTGTTGACAGGTTTCAACACCTTC. Translated, it gives CASSLLTGFNTF.

V gene TRBV27 combines with J gene TRBJ2-7, with 10 bases matching TRBD2. The germline V gene encodes CDR1 MNHEY and CDR2 SMNVEV (reference sequence). The CDR3 is 20 amino acids. The V gene end was trimmed by 6 bases and the J gene end by 0 bases; junction bases not matched to a gene: 20. For the CDR3, the DNA is TGTGCCAGCAGGGGCGGGGACGGAGGGACTAGCGTACTCAACTCCTACGAGCAGTACTTC. It codes for CASRGGDGGTSVLNSYEQYF.

The CDR3: CASSLEGTGVANYGYTF. The CDR3 DNA is TGTGCCAGCAGCTTAGAGGGTACAGGGGTAGCTAACTATGGCTACACCTTC. This chain connects TRBV7-8 to TRBJ1-2, with 7 bases lining up with TRBD1. Germline V gene sequence: CDR1 SGHVS, CDR2 FQNEAQ. Trimming at V came to 1 base and at J to 0 bases, leaving 8 bases not matched to a gene. The CDR3 is 17 residues long.

The rearrangement uses TRBV7-2 and TRBJ2-2; TRBD1 agrees at 8 bases. Germline V CDR1 and CDR2: SGHTA, FQGNSA. This CDR3 spans 16 amino acids. V was pared by 1 base and J by 4 bases, with 5 bases of the junction left unmatched. The CDR3 region has the DNA TGTGCCAGCAGCTTAGTCAGGGGGCTGGTCACCGGGGAGCTGTTTTTT. As protein: CASSLVRGLVTGELFF. Complete variable domain (other parts from reference TRBV7-2 and TRBJ2-2): GAGVSQSPSNKVTEKGKDVELRCDPISGHTALYWYRQSLGQGLEFLIYFQGNSAPDKSGLPSDRFSAERTGGSVSTLTIQRTQQEDSAVYLCASSLVRGLVTGELFFGEGSRLTVL.

This chain joins TRBV6-6 and TRBJ2-2; TRBD2 might be the D (6 bases). The CDR3 is 13 residues long. Trimming took off 6 bases at V and 5 bases at J, with 10 bases between the two ends. Germline V lookup: CDR1 MNHNY, CDR2 SVGAGI (reference sequence). The CDR3 here is CASRFGLTGELFF. CDR3 nucleotide sequence: TGTGCCAGCAGATTCGGACTAACCGGGGAGCTGTTTTTT.

J is TRBJ2-3 and V is TRBV6-2 or TRBV6-3, with D perhaps TRBD2 (6 bases). This CDR3 is built from 18 residues. The germline V gene has CDR1 MNHEY and CDR2 SVGEGT. V gave up 0 bases and J gave up 2 bases, with 18 bases separating them. The CDR3 DNA follows: TGTGCCAGCAGTTACTCTCCTAGGACTATCCTCTTCACAGATACGCAGTATTTT. It encodes CASSYSPRTILFTDTQYF.

DNA of the CDR3: TGTGCCAGCAGTGAGGGCGGGCGGGGCACAGATACGCAGTATTTT. Amino acid sequence: CASSEGGRGTDTQYF. V is TRBV6-4 and J is TRBJ2-3; TRBD2 might be the D (5 bases). There are 15 residues in the CDR3. In germline, CDR1 is MRHNA, CDR2 SNTAGT. V gave up 3 bases and J gave up 1 base, with 11 bases separating them.

The V and J genes are TRBV5-5 and TRBJ2-5; 8 bases match TRBD2. CDR1 is SGHKS, CDR2 YYEKEE, per germline (reference sequence). CDR3 length: 14 amino acids. J was trimmed by 5 bases and V by 7 bases; bases with no gene match: 10. The CDR3 sequence is CASARNPGGETQYF. CDR3 nucleotide sequence: TGTGCCAGCGCACGAAACCCGGGGGGGGAGACCCAGTACTTC.

This CDR3 is CASSLTQTENYGYTF. In DNA form, the CDR3 reads TGTGCCAGCTCACTGACGCAGACAGAGAACTATGGCTACACCTTC. The rearrangement joins TRBV18 to TRBJ1-2; a possible D gene is TRBD1 (5 bases). The CDR3 covers 15 residues. The germline V gene encodes CDR1 KGHSH and CDR2 LQKENI. V was pared by 4 bases and J by 2 bases, with 14 bases between. Based on the CDR3 plus reference TRBV18 and TRBJ1-2, the full variable domain is NAGVMQNPRHLVRRRGQEARLRCSPMKGHSHVYWYRQLPEEGLKFMVYLQKENIIDESGMPKERFSAEFPKEGPSILRIQQVVRGDSAAYFCASSLTQTENYGYTFGSGTRLTVV.

The V and J genes are TRBV9 and TRBJ1-2; no reliable D call. CDR3 size: 15 residues. V was shortened by 0 bases and J by 2 bases, with 11 bases between the two germline ends. Germline-derived CDR1 and CDR2 are SGDLS and YYNGEE. The CDR3 sequence: CASSVDAAGNYGYTF. CDR3 DNA: TGTGCCAGCAGCGTAGATGCAGCCGGGAACTATGGCTACACCTTC.

The chain combines TRBV7-6 with TRBJ2-7; D gene unclear. The CDR3 is 13 residues long. From germline, CDR1 is SGHVS and CDR2 FNYEAQ. The V and J ends lost 3 bases and 3 bases respectively, with 9 bases between them. Written as DNA, the CDR3 is TGTGCCAGCAGCTTCTCCACGGTCTACGAGCAGTACTTC. Residues: CASSFSTVYEQYF.

This clone appeared once. The V and J genes are TRBV9 and TRBJ1-2; 9 bases are shared with TRBD1. The CDR3 extends over 12 amino acids. The germline V gene has CDR1 SGDLS and CDR2 YYNGEE. Trimming at V came to 3 bases and at J to 8 bases, leaving 2 bases not matched to a gene. CDR3 nucleotide sequence: TGTGCCAGCAGCGGGACAGGGGTAGGCTACACCTTC. Its translation: CASSGTGVGYTF.

V is TRBV5-1 and J is TRBJ2-1; possible D gene TRBD2, 6 bases. The V gene's germline CDR1 is SGHRS and CDR2 YFSETQ. Trimming stripped 0 bases from V and 2 bases from J, with 12 bases between. This CDR3 has 16 amino acids. The CDR3 nucleotides read TGCGCCAGCAGCTTGGCCGGTGGGAGGCCCTACAATGAGCAGTTCTTC. Its protein product is CASSLAGGRPYNEQFF.

The rearrangement links TRBV19 to TRBJ1-2, with 9 bases matching TRBD1. Germline lookup yields CDR1 LNHDA and CDR2 SQIVND (reference sequence). CDR3 size: 15 residues. V was clipped by 6 bases and J by 4 bases; unmatched bases: 9. CDR3 sequence (DNA): TGTGCCAGTAGATCGACAGGGGGACAGATCTATGGCTACACCTTC. Encoded protein: CASRSTGGQIYGYTF.

The rearrangement joins TRBV4-1 to TRBJ1-5, with 7 bases matching TRBD1. CDR1 MGHRA and CDR2 YSYEKL come from the germline V gene. The trim removed 2 bases at V and 7 bases at J, leaving 11 bases unmatched. The CDR3 loop spans 16 amino acids. The DNA for the CDR3 is TGCGCCAGCAGCCAATACAGGGGAGGCGATCGGCAGCCCCAGCATTTT. This gives the protein CASSQYRGGDRQPQHF.